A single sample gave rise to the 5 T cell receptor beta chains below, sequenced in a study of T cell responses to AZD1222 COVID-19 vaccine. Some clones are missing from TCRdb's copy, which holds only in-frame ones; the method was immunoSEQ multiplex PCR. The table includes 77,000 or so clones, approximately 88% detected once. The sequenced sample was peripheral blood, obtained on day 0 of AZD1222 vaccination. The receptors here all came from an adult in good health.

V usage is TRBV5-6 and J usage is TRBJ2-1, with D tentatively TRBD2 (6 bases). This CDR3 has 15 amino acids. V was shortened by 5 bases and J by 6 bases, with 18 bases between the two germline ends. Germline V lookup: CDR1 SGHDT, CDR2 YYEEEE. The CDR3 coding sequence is TGTGCCAGCAGGAACCGGGACTTAGGGGCCAATGAGCAGTTCTTC. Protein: CASRNRDLGANEQFF.

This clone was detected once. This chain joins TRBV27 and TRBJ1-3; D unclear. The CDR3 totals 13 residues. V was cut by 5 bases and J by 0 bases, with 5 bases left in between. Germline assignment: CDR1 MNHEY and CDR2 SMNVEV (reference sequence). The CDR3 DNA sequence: TGTGCCAGCAGTGTACGCTCTGGAAACACCATATATTTT. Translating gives CASSVRSGNTIYF.

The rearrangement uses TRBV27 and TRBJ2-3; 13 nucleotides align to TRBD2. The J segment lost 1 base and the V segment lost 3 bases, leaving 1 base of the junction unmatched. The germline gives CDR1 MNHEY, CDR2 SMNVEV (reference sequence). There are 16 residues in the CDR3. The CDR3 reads CASSFGLAGGTDTQYF. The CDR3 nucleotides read TGTGCCAGCAGTTTCGGACTAGCGGGGGGCACAGATACGCAGTATTTT.

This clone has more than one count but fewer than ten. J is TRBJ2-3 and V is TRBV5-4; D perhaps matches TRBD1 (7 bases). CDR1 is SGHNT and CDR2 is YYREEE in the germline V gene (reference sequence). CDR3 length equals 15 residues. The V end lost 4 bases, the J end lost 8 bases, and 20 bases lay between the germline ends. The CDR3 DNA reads TGTGCCAGCAGCCCATCTACCGCCCAGGGGGGTACGCAGTATTTT. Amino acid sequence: CASSPSTAQGGTQYF.

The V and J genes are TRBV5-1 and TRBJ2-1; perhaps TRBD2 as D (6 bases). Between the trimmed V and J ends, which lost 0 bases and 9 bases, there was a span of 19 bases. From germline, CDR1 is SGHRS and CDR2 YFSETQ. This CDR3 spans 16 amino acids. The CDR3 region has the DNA TGCGCCAGCAGCTTGGAAGGGACTTTAGCGTCTCGTGAGCAGTTCTTC. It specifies CASSLEGTLASREQFF.